This T cell receptor (beta chain) came from a study of blood T cells in healthy people across ages. Study details: T cells yielded about one barcoded beta molecule per two cells through template switching.

Each sample used at least 6.5 million PBMCs. It was with a sample-barcoded 5' primer and a J-beta primer mix that a second PCR of about 6 to 12 cycles was run. Template switching added a 12-random-nucleotide identifier to every cDNA molecule. Using its own MiXCR run on the 5' RACE reads, TCRdb lists one record per CDR3 protein. The table has roughly 830,000 distinct CDR3 sequences, approximately 65% seen once; the top ten hold around 30%. The CDR3 totals 14 residues. CDR1 and CDR2 (germline): SGHTA, FQGNSA. V lost 3 bases and J lost 4; bases outside the gene matches: 4. Sequencing input: blood. The receptor was derived from a man under 40 in good health. The rearrangement uses TRBV7-2 and TRBJ2-3, with TRBD1 matching 7 bases. The CDR3 region is CASSLDRPPDTQYF. Written as DNA, the CDR3 is TGTGCCAGCAGCTTGGACAGGCCCCCAGATACGCAGTATTTT. Complete variable domain (other parts from reference TRBV7-2 and TRBJ2-3): GAGVSQSPSNKVTEKGKDVELRCDPISGHTALYWYRQSLGQGLEFLIYFQGNSAPDKSGLPSDRFSAERTGGSVSTLTIQRTQQEDSAVYLCASSLDRPPDTQYFGPGTRLTVL.